This entry describes one TCR beta chain. Its antigen remains unidentified. These data originate in a study of T cells in Graves' hyperthyroidism and ophthalmopathy. Amplification yielded TCR beta CDR3 regions, with RNA transcripts as the source. The HTBI primer set drove a first-round RT-PCR of the TCR CDR3. TCRdb reprocessed the multiplex PCR reads via MiXCR and lists one record per CDR3 protein. The sample holds 500,000 to 600,000 distinct CDR3 sequences, 20% seen once. The study, taken as a whole, reports: Most thyroid clonotypes expanded above 0.001 were also detected in blood.

Germline lookup yields CDR1 SGHAT and CDR2 FQNNGV. V was pared by 5 bases and J by 5 bases, with 12 bases of the junction left unmatched. The CDR3 sequence is 16 residues long. Ophthalmopathy cases met thresholds of Clinical Activity Score at least 3, NOSPECS grade at least 4 and duration under 3 months. The clonotype comes from a man aged 35 to 55 with Graves' ophthalmopathy. Material for sequencing was blood. The chain joins TRBV11-2 to TRBJ2-5, with 9 bases identical to TRBD2. Here the CDR3 DNA reads TGTGCCAGCAGCGTCCAGGGGGGGACTAGCTGGGAGACCCAGTACTTC. This sequence encodes CASSVQGGTSWETQYF.